Listed below are T cell receptor beta chains from one sample, sequenced in a study of T cell repertoires in aging, cancer and after chemotherapy. TCRdb ran MiXCR on the multiplex PCR reads and lists one entry per CDR3 protein. The sample has 9,500 to 15,000 distinct CDR3 sequences; just over 30% are singletons. The material sequenced was blood. All receptors derive from a human donor in good health. The donor label of this sample is uncertain. CDR3s include the opening cysteine and the closing phenylalanine or tryptophan. A D gene is named only where the DNA matches it firmly. Rows may omit the clone size; those that give it use once, few, many or a size class.

TRBJ1-2	TRBV18	15	few	NA	TGTGCCAGCTCACCACCGACAGCTGCTAACTATGGCTACACCTTC	CASSPPTAANYGYTF
TRBJ2-5	TRBV12-3/TRBV12-4	16	NA	NA	TGTGCCAGCAGCAGATTACAACAGGGTGTTGCGGAGACCCAGTACTTC	CASSRLQQGVAETQYF
TRBJ2-7	TRBV6-5	13	medium-sized	NA	TGTGCCAGCACCCTAATTGGCTCCTACGAGCAGTACTTC	CASTLIGSYEQYF
TRBJ2-5	TRBV19	16	NA	TRBD2	TGTGCCAGTAGTATTCTAATTGGGGCTAGCGGGGAGACCCAGTACTTC	CASSILIGASGETQYF
TRBJ1-4	TRBV5-1	17	NA	TRBD1	TGCGCCAGCAGCTTGAGGCCGGGACAGGGGTTTAAGGAAAAACTGTTTTTT	CASSLRPGQGFKEKLFF
TRBJ2-7	TRBV4-1	16	NA	NA	TGCGCCAGCAGCCCATCCTCGATGGGGGGAACCTACGAGCAGTACTTC	CASSPSSMGGTYEQYF
TRBJ1-3	TRBV19	15	few	TRBD1	TGTGCCAGTAGTACGACAGGGGGGACTGGAAACACCATATATTTT	CASSTTGGTGNTIYF
TRBJ1-3	TRBV6-1	17	NA	TRBD1	TGTGCCAGCAGTGAACGGCGACAGGGCCTCTCTGGAAACACCATATATTTT	CASSERRQGLSGNTIYF
TRBJ2-1	TRBV6-5	13	few	NA	TGTGCCAGCAGTTCCTCGACAGGCCGTGAGCAGTTCTTC	CASSSSTGREQFF
TRBJ1-2	TRBV29-1	14	few	TRBD1	TGCAGCGTTGATGGACAGGGGCCCCCTATAGGCTACACCTTC	CSVDGQGPPIGYTF
TRBJ2-3	TRBV27	12	few	NA	TGTGCCAGCAGTCATCCAGGAGATACGCAGTATTTT	CASSHPGDTQYF
TRBJ1-4	TRBV6-5	14	few	TRBD1	TGTGCCAGCAGACTAACAGGGGCGGGTGAAAAACTGTTTTTT	CASRLTGAGEKLFF
TRBJ1-2	TRBV27	13	few	TRBD1	TGTGCCAGCAGCTTGACAGGGTACTATGGCTACACCTTC	CASSLTGYYGYTF
TRBJ2-5	TRBV25-1	15	NA	NA	TGTGCCAGCAGTGACTACGCGGGGGCCGGCGAGACCCAGTACTTC	CASSDYAGAGETQYF
TRBJ1-6	TRBV12-3/TRBV12-4	13	NA	NA	TGTGCCAGCAGCTCAGTATATAATTCACCCCTCCACTTT	CASSSVYNSPLHF
TRBJ1-5	TRBV27	18	few	TRBD1	TGTGCCAGCAGCCTGGCGGGGGACAGGGGGGCGAGCAATCAGCCCCAGCATTTT	CASSLAGDRGASNQPQHF
TRBJ1-1	TRBV30	13	few	NA	TGTGCCTGGAGTGTACGGAGGGAGACTGAAGCTTTCTTT	CAWSVRRETEAFF
TRBJ2-7	TRBV12-3/TRBV12-4	14	NA	TRBD1	TGTGCCAGCAGGAAGGACAGGATATCGGACGAGCAGTACTTC	CASRKDRISDEQYF
TRBJ1-4	TRBV18	16	NA	NA	TGTGCCAGCTCACCCCTCGGCGGGGAAGGTTGGGAAAAACTGTTTTTT	CASSPLGGEGWEKLFF
TRBJ2-3	TRBV6-6	15	few	NA	TGTGCCAGCAGCCCCCGGAGGGGGGGCGGTGATACGCAGTATTTT	CASSPRRGGGDTQYF
TRBJ2-7	TRBV7-9	13	NA	NA	TGTGCCAGCAGCTTAGATACCAGCTACGAGCAGTACTTC	CASSLDTSYEQYF
TRBJ2-3	TRBV12-3/TRBV12-4	16	NA	TRBD2	TGTGCCAGCAGACCGGGACTAGCGGGGGTCACAGATACGCAGTATTTT	CASRPGLAGVTDTQYF
TRBJ1-2	TRBV6-6	16	few	TRBD1	TGTGCCAGCACCCGCGGGACAGGGATCTCTAACTATGGCTACACCTTC	CASTRGTGISNYGYTF
TRBJ1-2	TRBV13	14	NA	TRBD1	TGTGCCAGCAGCTTTCAGGGGGACAGAGGTGGCTACACCTTC	CASSFQGDRGGYTF
TRBJ2-1	TRBV12-3/TRBV12-4	13	NA	NA	TGTGCCAGCGGGGCCCGTACGGTTAATGAGCAGTTCTTC	CASGARTVNEQFF
TRBJ2-6	TRBV5-6	14	NA	NA	TGTGCCAGCAGTCCTGGTTCTGGGGCCAACGTCCTGACTTTC	CASSPGSGANVLTF
TRBJ1-2	TRBV29-1	12	medium-sized	TRBD1	TGCAGCGTTGGACAGGGGAAGTTTGGCTACACCTTC	CSVGQGKFGYTF
TRBJ1-4	TRBV7-2	13	few	NA	TGTGCCAGCGGTCCGGGGGTTGTGGAAAAACTGTTTTTT	CASGPGVVEKLFF
TRBJ2-1	TRBV14	14	NA	TRBD2	TGTACCAGCAGCTACCTAGCGGGGGGGAATGAGCAGTTCTTC	CTSSYLAGGNEQFF
TRBJ1-4	TRBV7-2	16	NA	TRBD1	TGTGCCAGCAGCTTAGCGCTAGGGGACAGGTTAGAAAAACTGTTTTTT	CASSLALGDRLEKLFF
TRBJ2-1	TRBV5-6	14	NA	NA	TGTGCCAGCAGCTCCGGGACCCCGGGAGAGGAGCAGTTCTTC	CASSSGTPGEEQFF
TRBJ1-1	TRBV12-3/TRBV12-4	14	few	TRBD1	TGTGCCAGCAGCGGACAGGGGAGGCACACTGAAGCTTTCTTT	CASSGQGRHTEAFF
TRBJ2-5	TRBV7-6	17	few	TRBD1	TGTGCCAGCAGTTCAGGGATAGACAGGGGGCCGCAAGAGACCCAGTACTTC	CASSSGIDRGPQETQYF
TRBJ1-4	TRBV6-5	12	NA	NA	TGTGCCAGCAGCCGAACCGGGACCAAACTGTTTTTT	CASSRTGTKLFF
TRBJ2-1	TRBV11-2	14	few	NA	TGTGCCAGCAGCGGGGCAGGGGCGATCAATGAGCAGTTCTTC	CASSGAGAINEQFF
TRBJ1-5	TRBV27	12	few	NA	TGTGCCAGCAGTTTACGGGGAGGGCCCCAGCATTTT	CASSLRGGPQHF
TRBJ2-6	TRBV12-3/TRBV12-4	12	medium-sized	NA	TGTGCCAGCAGCTCGGGGGCCAACGTCCTGACTTTC	CASSSGANVLTF
TRBJ2-2	TRBV5-6	16	medium-sized	TRBD2	TGTGCCAGCAGCTTGGGACTAGCGGTGAACACCGGGGAGCTGTTTTTT	CASSLGLAVNTGELFF
TRBJ1-5	TRBV6-5	20	NA	NA	TGTGCCAGCAGTGATTGGAGAGGGACGCTAACTTTTTATAGCAATCAGCCCCAGCATTTT	CASSDWRGTLTFYSNQPQHF
TRBJ2-1	TRBV24-1	12	NA	NA	TGTGCCACCAGTGATGCTGGAGTTGAGCAGTTCTTC	CATSDAGVEQFF
TRBJ2-7	TRBV11-2	15	NA	NA	TGTGCCAGCAGCTTAGGGGGTTGGGGGTCCTACGAGCAGTACTTC	CASSLGGWGSYEQYF
TRBJ2-6	TRBV19	15	medium-sized	NA	TGTGCCACCCACGATTGGGGGTTTGGGGCCAACGTCCTGACTTTC	CATHDWGFGANVLTF
TRBJ1-1	TRBV6-2/TRBV6-3	11	few	NA	TGTGCCAGCAGTTGGCAAACTGAAGCTTTCTTT	CASSWQTEAFF
TRBJ1-6	TRBV6-2/TRBV6-3	13	medium-sized	NA	TGTGCCAGCAGTTATGAGAGACGGGCACCCCTCCACTTT	CASSYERRAPLHF
TRBJ2-5	TRBV13	14	few	NA	TGTGCCAGCAGCCGATGGGGGATCCAAGAGACCCAGTACTTC	CASSRWGIQETQYF
TRBJ1-2	TRBV14	13	NA	NA	TGTGCCAGCAGCCCCGGGGTCAGCTATGGCTACACCTTC	CASSPGVSYGYTF
TRBJ1-1	TRBV19	13	few	NA	TGTGCCAGTAGTCCGGGTAGACGCACTGAAGCTTTCTTT	CASSPGRRTEAFF
TRBJ2-2	TRBV11-1	16	medium-sized	TRBD1	TGTGCCAGCAGCCCGACCGGGACAGGGTTTACCGGGGAGCTGTTTTTT	CASSPTGTGFTGELFF
TRBJ1-5	TRBV19	15	few	NA	TGTGCCAGTAGGGCGGGAGGGGCTCTCAATCAGCCCCAGCATTTT	CASRAGGALNQPQHF
TRBJ1-2	TRBV29-1	14	medium-sized	TRBD1	TGCAGCGCCTCCGCCGGGACAGGGAACTATGGCTACACCTTC	CSASAGTGNYGYTF
TRBJ2-5	TRBV29-1	16	NA	TRBD1	TGCAGCGTTGAAGCCGCCGGGACAGGGTACCAAGAGACCCAGTACTTC	CSVEAAGTGYQETQYF
TRBJ2-3	TRBV5-4	16	NA	TRBD1	TGTGCCAGCAGCCCGTTAGAGGGGGCGTCCAGGGATACGCAGTATTTT	CASSPLEGASRDTQYF
TRBJ1-5	TRBV6-1	14	few	NA	TGTGCCAGCACTATAGACAGGTACAATCAGCCCCAGCATTTT	CASTIDRYNQPQHF